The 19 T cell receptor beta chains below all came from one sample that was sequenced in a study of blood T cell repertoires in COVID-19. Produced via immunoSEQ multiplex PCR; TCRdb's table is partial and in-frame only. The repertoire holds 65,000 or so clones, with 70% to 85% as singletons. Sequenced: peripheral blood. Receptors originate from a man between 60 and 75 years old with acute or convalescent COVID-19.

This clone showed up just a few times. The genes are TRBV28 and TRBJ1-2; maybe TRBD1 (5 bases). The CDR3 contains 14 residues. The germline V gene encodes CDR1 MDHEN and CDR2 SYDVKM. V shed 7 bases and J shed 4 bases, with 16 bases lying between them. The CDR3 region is CASTYSGASYGYTF. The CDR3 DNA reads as TGTGCCAGCACCTACAGTGGGGCAAGCTATGGCTACACCTTC.

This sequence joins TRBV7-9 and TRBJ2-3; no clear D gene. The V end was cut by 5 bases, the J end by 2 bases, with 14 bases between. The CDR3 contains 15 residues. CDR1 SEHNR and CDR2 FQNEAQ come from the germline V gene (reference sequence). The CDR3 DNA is TGTGCCAGCAGCCCCGTATCAGGCCTCACAGATACGCAGTATTTT. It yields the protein CASSPVSGLTDTQYF.

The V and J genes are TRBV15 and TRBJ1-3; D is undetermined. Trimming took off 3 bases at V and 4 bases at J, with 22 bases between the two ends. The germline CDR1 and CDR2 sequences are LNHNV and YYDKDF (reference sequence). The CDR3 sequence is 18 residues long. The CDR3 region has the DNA TGTGCCACCAGCAGGCTTAATCTCCGGGAGGGCTTGGGAAACACCATATATTTT. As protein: CATSRLNLREGLGNTIYF.

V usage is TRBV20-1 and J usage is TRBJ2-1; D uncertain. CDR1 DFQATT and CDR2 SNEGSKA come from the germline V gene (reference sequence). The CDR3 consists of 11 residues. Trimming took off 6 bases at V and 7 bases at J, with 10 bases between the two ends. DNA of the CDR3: TGCAGTGCCCACCGAGCGAATGAGCAGTTCTTC. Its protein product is CSAHRANEQFF.

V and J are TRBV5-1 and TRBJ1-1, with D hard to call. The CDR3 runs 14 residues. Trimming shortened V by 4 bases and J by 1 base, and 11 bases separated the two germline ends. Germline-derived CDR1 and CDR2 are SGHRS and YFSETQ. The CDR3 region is CASSQQDSNTEAFF. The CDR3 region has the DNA TGCGCCAGCAGCCAACAAGACTCGAACACTGAAGCTTTCTTT.

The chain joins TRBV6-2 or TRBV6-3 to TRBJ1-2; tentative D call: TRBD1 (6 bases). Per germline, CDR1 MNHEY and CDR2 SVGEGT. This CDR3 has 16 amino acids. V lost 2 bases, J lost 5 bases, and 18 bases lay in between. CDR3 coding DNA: TGTGCCAGCAGTTACCGGGGGGCGACAGGACGATATGGCTACACCTTC. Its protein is CASSYRGATGRYGYTF.

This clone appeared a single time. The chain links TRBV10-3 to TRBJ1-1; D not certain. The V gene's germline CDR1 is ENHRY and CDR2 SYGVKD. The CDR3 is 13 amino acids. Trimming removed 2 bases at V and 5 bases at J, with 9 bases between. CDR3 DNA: TGTGCCATCAGTGAGCGGGGAGATACTGAAGCTTTCTTT. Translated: CAISERGDTEAFF.

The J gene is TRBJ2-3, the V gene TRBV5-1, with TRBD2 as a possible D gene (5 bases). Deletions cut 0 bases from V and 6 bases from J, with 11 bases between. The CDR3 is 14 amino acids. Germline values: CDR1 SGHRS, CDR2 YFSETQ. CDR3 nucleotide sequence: TGCGCCAGCAGCTTGGATCTAGCCCTGGATACGCAGTATTTT. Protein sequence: CASSLDLALDTQYF.

The CDR3: CASSRTGINSGEAFF. CDR3 sequence (DNA): TGTGCCAGCAGCCGGACAGGGATAAATTCGGGTGAAGCTTTCTTT. The chain joins TRBV7-3 to TRBJ1-1; 8 bases map to TRBD1. CDR1 is SGHTA and CDR2 is FQGTGA in the germline V gene. With 5 bases clipped from V and 7 bases from J, the junction kept 12 bases outside the gene matches. The CDR3 sequence is 15 residues long.

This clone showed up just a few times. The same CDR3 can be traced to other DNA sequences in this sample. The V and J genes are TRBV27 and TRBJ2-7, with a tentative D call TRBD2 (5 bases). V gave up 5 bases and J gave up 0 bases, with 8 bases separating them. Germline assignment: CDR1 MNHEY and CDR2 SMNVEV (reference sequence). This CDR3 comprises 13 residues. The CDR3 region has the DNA TGTGCCAGCAGTAGACGGGGCTCCTACGAGCAGTACTTC. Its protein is CASSRRGSYEQYF.

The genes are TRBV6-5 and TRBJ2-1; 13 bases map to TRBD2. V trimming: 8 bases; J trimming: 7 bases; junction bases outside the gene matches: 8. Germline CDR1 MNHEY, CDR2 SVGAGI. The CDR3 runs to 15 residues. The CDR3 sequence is CASGGLAGSMNEQFF. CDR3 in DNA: TGTGCCAGCGGGGGACTAGCGGGGAGTATGAATGAGCAGTTCTTC.

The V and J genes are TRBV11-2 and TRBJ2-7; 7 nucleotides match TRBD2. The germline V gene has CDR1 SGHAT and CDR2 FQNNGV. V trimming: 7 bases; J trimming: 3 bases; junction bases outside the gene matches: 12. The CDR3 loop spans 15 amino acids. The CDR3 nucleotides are TGTGCCAGCACCATAAACCCGGGAGGCGACTACGAGCAGTACTTC. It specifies CASTINPGGDYEQYF.

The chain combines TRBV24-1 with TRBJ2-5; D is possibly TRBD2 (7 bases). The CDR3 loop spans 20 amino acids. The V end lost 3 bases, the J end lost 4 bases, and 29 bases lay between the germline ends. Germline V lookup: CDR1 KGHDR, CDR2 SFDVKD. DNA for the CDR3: TGTGCCACCAGTGATGTAACTCGTGGGTGGGGGGGACACCCCCCAGAGACCCAGTACTTC. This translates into CATSDVTRGWGGHPPETQYF.

Here the CDR3 reads CASSPREGSYNEQFF. CDR3 nucleotide sequence: TGTGCCAGCAGCCCTCGTGAGGGATCCTACAATGAGCAGTTCTTC. The V call is TRBV9, the J call TRBJ2-1, with D tentatively TRBD2 (5 bases). V shed 4 bases and J shed 1 base, with 12 bases lying between them. Per the germline V gene, CDR1 is SGDLS and CDR2 is YYNGEE. The CDR3 is made up of 15 amino acids.

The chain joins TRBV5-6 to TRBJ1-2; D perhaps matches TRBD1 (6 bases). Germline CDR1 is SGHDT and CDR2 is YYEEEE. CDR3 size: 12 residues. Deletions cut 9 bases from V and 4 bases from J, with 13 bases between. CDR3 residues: CATSTGPYGYTF. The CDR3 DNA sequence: TGTGCCACTTCGACAGGACCCTATGGCTACACCTTC.

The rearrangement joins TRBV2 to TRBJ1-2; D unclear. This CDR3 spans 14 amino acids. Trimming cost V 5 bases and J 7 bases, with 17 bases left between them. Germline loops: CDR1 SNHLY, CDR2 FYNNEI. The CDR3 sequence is CASSYIQVNAGYTF. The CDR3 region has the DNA TGTGCCAGCAGTTACATACAAGTAAACGCTGGCTACACCTTC. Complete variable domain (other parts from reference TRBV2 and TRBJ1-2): EPEVTQTPSHQVTQMGQEVILRCVPISNHLYFYWYRQILGQKVEFLVSFYNNEISEKSEIFDDQFSVERPDGSNFTLKIRSTKLEDSAMYFCASSYIQVNAGYTFGSGTRLTVV.

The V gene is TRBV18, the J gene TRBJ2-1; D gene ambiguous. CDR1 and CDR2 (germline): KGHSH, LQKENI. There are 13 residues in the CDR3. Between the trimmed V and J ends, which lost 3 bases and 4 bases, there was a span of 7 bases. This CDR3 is CASSPEQYNEQFF. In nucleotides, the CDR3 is TGTGCCAGCTCACCGGAACAGTACAATGAGCAGTTCTTC.

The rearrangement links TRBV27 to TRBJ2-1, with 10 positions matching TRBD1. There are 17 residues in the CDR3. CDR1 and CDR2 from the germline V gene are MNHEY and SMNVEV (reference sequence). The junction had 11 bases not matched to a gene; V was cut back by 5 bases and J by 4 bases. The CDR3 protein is CASSGDRGQRLYNEQFF. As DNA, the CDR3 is TGTGCCAGCAGTGGCGACAGGGGGCAGAGACTATACAATGAGCAGTTCTTC.

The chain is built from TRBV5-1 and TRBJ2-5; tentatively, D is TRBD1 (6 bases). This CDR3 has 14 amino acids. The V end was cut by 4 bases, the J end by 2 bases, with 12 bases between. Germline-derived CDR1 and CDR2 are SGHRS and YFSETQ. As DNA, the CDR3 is TGCGCCAGCAGCCGAACAGGGAATCAAGAGACCCAGTACTTC. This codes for CASSRTGNQETQYF. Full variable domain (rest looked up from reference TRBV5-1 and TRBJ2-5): KAGVTQTPRYLIKTRGQQVTLSCSPISGHRSVSWYQQTPGQGLQFLFEYFSETQRNKGNFPGRFSGRQFSNSRSEMNVSTLELGDSALYLCASSRTGNQETQYFGPGTRLLVL.